The rows below give T cell receptor beta chains drawn from one sample of a study of blood T cell repertoires in COVID-19. Using immunoSEQ multiplex PCR, the repertoire was profiled, and TCRdb retains in-frame clones only, with some absent. Here the sample spans 250,000 to 350,000 clones, 70% to 90% being singletons. Sequencing input: PBMCs or T cells enriched from blood (not recorded which). The receptors stem from a woman aged 40 to 50 who had recovered from COVID-19. The CDR3 runs from the conserved cysteine through the conserved F or W. The D gene is left open where the match is weak. Clone size is not always given. Where it is, it says once, few, many or a class for expanded clones.

clone size: few
V gene: TRBV3-1/TRBV3-2
J gene: TRBJ2-7
D gene: NA
CDR3 DNA: TGTGCCAGCAGCCACTTGACAGGTACCTACGAGCAGTACTTC
CDR3 protein: CASSHLTGTYEQYF

clone size: NA
V gene: TRBV3-1/TRBV3-2
J gene: TRBJ1-2
D gene: NA
CDR3 DNA: TGTGCCAGCAGCCAAGCGGCAGGATACTATGGCTACACCTTC
CDR3 protein: CASSQAAGYYGYTF

clone size: NA
V gene: TRBV12-3/TRBV12-4
J gene: TRBJ2-5
D gene: NA
CDR3 DNA: TGTGCCAGCAATTTGCACGGGCAAGAGACCCAGTACTTC
CDR3 protein: CASNLHGQETQYF

clone size: NA
V gene: TRBV18
J gene: TRBJ2-1
D gene: NA
CDR3 DNA: TGTGCCAGCTCACAAAACAGGTTCGATGAGCAGTTCTTC
CDR3 protein: CASSQNRFDEQFF

clone size: NA
V gene: TRBV28
J gene: TRBJ2-2
D gene: TRBD1
CDR3 DNA: TGTGCCAGCAGCCCTGACAGGGAAGGGACCGGGGAGCTGTTTTTT
CDR3 protein: CASSPDREGTGELFF

clone size: NA
V gene: TRBV15
J gene: TRBJ1-3
D gene: NA
CDR3 DNA: TGTGCCACCAGCAGAGGGGTCGGGACTGTGGGAAACACCATATATTTT
CDR3 protein: CATSRGVGTVGNTIYF

clone size: NA
V gene: TRBV5-1
J gene: TRBJ2-7
D gene: TRBD2
CDR3 DNA: TGCGCCAGCAGCTTGGGACTAGCGCTCTACGAGCAGTACTTC
CDR3 protein: CASSLGLALYEQYF

clone size: NA
V gene: TRBV29-1
J gene: TRBJ2-7
D gene: TRBD1
CDR3 DNA: TGCAGCGTTGCGGGGACAGGGTTTAACGAGCAGTACTTC
CDR3 protein: CSVAGTGFNEQYF

clone size: NA
V gene: TRBV30
J gene: TRBJ2-1
D gene: TRBD1
CDR3 DNA: TGTGCCTGGAGTACCGGGACAGGGAGCAATGAGCAGTTCTTC
CDR3 protein: CAWSTGTGSNEQFF

clone size: NA
V gene: TRBV24-1
J gene: TRBJ2-2
D gene: NA
CDR3 DNA: TGTGCCACCAGTGATTTTGGGCAGGGGCCCACCGGGGAGCTGTTTTTT
CDR3 protein: CATSDFGQGPTGELFF

clone size: NA
V gene: TRBV27
J gene: TRBJ1-5
D gene: TRBD1
CDR3 DNA: TGTGCCAGCAGTTTAGACAGGGCTGATCAGCCCCAGCATTTT
CDR3 protein: CASSLDRADQPQHF

clone size: few
V gene: TRBV6-4
J gene: TRBJ2-7
D gene: TRBD2
CDR3 DNA: TGTGCCAGCAGTCCGGGGACTAGCGGGAGGGATCTGATCATCTACGAGCAGTACTTC
CDR3 protein: CASSPGTSGRDLIIYEQYF

clone size: NA
V gene: TRBV27
J gene: TRBJ1-6
D gene: TRBD1
CDR3 DNA: TGTGCCAGCAGTTTAGACAGGGTGACTTCACCCCTCCACTTT
CDR3 protein: CASSLDRVTSPLHF